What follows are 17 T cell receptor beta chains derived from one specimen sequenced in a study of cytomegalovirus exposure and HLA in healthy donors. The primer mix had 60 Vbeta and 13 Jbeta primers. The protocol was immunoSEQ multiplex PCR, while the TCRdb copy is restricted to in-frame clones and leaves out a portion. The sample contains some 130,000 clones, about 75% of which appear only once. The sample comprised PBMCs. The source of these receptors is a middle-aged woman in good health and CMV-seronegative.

In DNA form, the CDR3 reads TGTGCCAGCAGCGTAGATAGACAGGGGCATGAGCAGTTCTTC. It codes for CASSVDRQGHEQFF. This sequence joins TRBV9 and TRBJ2-1, with 8 nucleotides matching TRBD1. Per germline, CDR1 SGDLS and CDR2 YYNGEE. The CDR3 spans 14 residues. The ends lost 0 bases at V and 8 bases at J; junction bases unmatched: 4. Using reference TRBV9 and TRBJ2-1 for the parts outside the CDR3, the full variable domain is DSGVTQTPKHLITATGQRVTLRCSPRSGDLSVYWYQQSLDQGLQFLIQYYNGEERAKGNILERFSAQQFPDLHSELNLSSLELGDSALYFCASSVDRQGHEQFFGPGTRLTVL.

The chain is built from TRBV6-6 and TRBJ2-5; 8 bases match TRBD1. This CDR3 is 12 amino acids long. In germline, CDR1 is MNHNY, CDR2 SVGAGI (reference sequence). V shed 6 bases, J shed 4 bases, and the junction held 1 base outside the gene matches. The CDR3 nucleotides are TGTGCCAGCAGCGGACAGGGAGAGACCCAGTACTTC. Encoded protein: CASSGQGETQYF.

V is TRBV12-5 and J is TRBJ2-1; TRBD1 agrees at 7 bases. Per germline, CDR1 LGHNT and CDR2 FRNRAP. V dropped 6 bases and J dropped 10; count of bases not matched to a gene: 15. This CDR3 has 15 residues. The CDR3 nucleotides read TGTGCTAGTGGCCAGCCGGGACAGCCCAAGATGGAGCAGTTCTTC. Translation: CASGQPGQPKMEQFF. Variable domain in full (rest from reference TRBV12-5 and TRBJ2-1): DARVTQTPRHKVTEMGQEVTMRCQPILGHNTVFWYRQTMMQGLELLAYFRNRAPLDDSGMPKDRFSAEMPDATLATLKIQPSEPRDSAVYFCASGQPGQPKMEQFFGPGTRLTVL.

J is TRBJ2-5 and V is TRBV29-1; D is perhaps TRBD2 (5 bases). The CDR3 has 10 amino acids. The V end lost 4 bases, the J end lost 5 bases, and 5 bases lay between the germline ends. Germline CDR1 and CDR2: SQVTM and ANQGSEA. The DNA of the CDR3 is TGCAGCGTTGCGGGGGAGACCCAGTACTTC. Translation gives CSVAGETQYF.

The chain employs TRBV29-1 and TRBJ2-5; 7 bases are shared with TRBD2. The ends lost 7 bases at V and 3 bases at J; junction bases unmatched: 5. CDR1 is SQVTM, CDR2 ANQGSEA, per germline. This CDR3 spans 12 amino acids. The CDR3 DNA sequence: TGCAGCGCTCGGACTAGGAAAGAGACCCAGTACTTC. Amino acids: CSARTRKETQYF.

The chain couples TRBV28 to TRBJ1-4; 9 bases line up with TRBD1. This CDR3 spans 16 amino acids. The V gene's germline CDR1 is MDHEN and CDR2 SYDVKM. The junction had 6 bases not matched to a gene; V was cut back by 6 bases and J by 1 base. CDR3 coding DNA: TGTGCCAGCAGGGAAACAGGGGGCAGAACTAATGAAAAACTGTTTTTT. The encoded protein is CASRETGGRTNEKLFF.

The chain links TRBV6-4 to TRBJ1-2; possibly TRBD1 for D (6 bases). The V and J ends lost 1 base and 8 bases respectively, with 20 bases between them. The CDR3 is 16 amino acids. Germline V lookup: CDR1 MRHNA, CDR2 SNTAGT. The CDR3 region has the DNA TGTGCCAGCAGTGACTTCTCTCGGGACACCCGAAAGGGCTACACCTTC. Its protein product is CASSDFSRDTRKGYTF.

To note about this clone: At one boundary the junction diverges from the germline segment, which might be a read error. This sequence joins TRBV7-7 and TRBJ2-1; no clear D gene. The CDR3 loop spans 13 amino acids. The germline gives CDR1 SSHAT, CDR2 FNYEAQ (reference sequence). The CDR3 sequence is CASSEDIYNEQFF. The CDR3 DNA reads TGTGCTAGCAGCGAAGACATTTACAATGAGCAGTTCTTC.

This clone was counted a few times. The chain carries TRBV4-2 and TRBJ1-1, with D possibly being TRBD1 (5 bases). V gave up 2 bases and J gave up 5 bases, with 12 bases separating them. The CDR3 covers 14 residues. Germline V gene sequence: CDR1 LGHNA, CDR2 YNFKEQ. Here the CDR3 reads CASSQPVGGTEAFF. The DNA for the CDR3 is TGTGCCAGCAGCCAACCTGTGGGGGGAACTGAAGCTTTCTTT.

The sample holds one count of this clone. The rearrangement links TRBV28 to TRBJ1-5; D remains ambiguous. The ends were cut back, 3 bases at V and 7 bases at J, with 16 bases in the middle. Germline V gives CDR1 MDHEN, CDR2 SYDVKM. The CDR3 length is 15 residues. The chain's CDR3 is CASSLSAVPRQPQHF. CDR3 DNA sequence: TGTGCCAGCAGTTTGTCAGCCGTCCCGCGGCAGCCCCAGCATTTT.

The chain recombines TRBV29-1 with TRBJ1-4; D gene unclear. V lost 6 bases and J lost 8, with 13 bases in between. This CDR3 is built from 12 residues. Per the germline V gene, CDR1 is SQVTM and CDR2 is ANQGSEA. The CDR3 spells CSVLREGEKLFF. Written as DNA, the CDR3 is TGCAGCGTGCTCCGGGAAGGAGAAAAACTGTTTTTT.

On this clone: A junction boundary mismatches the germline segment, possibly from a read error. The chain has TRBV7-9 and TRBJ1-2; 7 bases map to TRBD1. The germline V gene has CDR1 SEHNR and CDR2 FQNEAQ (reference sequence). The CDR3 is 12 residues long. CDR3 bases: TGTTCCAGCAGCCCAGAGACAGGGAGCTACACCTTC. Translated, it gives CSSSPETGSYTF.

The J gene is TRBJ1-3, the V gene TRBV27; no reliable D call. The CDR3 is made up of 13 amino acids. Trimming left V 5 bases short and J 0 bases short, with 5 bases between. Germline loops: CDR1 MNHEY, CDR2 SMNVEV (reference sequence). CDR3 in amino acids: CASSDYSGNTIYF. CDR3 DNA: TGTGCCAGCAGTGACTACTCTGGAAACACCATATATTTT.

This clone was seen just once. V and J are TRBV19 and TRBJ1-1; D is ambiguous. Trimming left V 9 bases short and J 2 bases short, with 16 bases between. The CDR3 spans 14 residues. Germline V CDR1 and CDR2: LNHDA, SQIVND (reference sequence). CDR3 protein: CASLGGPLNTEAFF. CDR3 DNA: TGTGCCAGCTTGGGAGGCCCCCTCAACACTGAAGCTTTCTTT. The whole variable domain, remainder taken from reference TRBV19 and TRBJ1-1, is DGGITQSPKYLFRKEGQNVTLSCEQNLNHDAMYWYRQDPGQGLRLIYYSQIVNDFQKGDIAEGYSVSREKKESFPLTVTSAQKNPTAFYLCASLGGPLNTEAFFGQGTRLTVV.

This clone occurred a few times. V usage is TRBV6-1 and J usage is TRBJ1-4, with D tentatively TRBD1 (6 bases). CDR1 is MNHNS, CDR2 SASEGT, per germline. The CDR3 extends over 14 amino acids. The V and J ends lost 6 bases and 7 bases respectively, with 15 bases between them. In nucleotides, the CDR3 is TGTGCCAGCAGGCCGCCGACAGGAGGTGAAAAACTGTTTTTT. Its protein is CASRPPTGGEKLFF.

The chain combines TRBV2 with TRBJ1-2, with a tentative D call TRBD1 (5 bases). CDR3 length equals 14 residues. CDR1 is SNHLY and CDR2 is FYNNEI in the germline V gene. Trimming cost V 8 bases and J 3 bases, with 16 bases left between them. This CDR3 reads CASVSGSGDYGYTF. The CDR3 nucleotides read TGTGCCAGCGTCAGCGGATCGGGGGACTATGGCTACACCTTC.

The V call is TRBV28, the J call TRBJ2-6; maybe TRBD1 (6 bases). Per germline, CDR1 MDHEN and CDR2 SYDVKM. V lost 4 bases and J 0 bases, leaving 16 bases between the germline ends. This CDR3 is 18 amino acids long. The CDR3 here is CASSSLDSGTSGANVLTF. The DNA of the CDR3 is TGTGCCAGCAGTTCCCTGGACAGTGGGACCTCTGGGGCCAACGTCCTGACTTTC.